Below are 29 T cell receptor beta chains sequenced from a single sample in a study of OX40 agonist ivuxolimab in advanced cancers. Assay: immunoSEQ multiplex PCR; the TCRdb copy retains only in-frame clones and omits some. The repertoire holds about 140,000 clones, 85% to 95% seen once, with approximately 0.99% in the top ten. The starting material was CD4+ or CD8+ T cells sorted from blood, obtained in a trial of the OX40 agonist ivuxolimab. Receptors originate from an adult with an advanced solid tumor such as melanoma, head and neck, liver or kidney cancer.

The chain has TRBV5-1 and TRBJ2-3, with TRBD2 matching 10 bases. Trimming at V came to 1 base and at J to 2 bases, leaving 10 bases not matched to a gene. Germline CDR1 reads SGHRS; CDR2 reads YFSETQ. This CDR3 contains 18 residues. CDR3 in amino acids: CASSLSPAGGPPTDTQYF. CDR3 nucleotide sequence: TGCGCCAGCAGCTTGTCCCCAGCGGGAGGGCCGCCCACAGATACGCAGTATTTT.

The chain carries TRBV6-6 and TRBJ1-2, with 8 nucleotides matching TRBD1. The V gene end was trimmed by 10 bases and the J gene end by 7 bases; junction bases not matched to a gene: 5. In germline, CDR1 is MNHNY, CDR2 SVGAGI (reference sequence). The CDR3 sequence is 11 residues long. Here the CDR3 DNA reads TGTGCCATTAGACAGGGGCCTGGCTACACCTTC. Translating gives CAIRQGPGYTF.

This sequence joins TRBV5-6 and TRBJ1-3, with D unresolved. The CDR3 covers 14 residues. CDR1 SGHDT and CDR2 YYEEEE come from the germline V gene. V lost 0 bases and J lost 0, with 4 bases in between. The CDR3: CASSLDSSGNTIYF. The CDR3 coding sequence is TGTGCCAGCAGCTTGGACAGCTCTGGAAACACCATATATTTT.

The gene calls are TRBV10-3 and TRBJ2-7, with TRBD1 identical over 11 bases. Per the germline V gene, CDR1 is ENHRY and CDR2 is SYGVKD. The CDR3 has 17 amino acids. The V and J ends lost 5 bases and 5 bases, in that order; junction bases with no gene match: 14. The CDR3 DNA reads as TGTGCCATCAGTCCAAGTCCCGGACAGGGGGCAAATGACGAGCAGTACTTC. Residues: CAISPSPGQGANDEQYF.

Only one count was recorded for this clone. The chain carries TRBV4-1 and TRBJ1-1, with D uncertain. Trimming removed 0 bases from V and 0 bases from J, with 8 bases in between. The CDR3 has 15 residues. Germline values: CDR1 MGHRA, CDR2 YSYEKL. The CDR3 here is CASSQEVGVNTEAFF. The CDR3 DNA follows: TGCGCCAGCAGCCAAGAGGTCGGGGTGAACACTGAAGCTTTCTTT.

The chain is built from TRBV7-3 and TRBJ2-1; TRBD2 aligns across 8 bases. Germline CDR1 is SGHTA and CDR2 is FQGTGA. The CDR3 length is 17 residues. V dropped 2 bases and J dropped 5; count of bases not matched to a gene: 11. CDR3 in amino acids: CASSLARAGAIHNEQFF. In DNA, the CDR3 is TGTGCCAGCAGCTTAGCGCGAGCGGGAGCAATCCACAATGAGCAGTTCTTC.

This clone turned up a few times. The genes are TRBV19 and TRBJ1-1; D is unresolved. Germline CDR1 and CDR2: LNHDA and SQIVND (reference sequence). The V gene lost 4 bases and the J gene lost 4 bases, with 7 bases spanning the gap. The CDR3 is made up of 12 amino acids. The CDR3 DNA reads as TGTGCCAGTAGTACCCAATTCACTGAAGCTTTCTTT. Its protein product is CASSTQFTEAFF. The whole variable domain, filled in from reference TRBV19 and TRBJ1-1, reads DGGITQSPKYLFRKEGQNVTLSCEQNLNHDAMYWYRQDPGQGLRLIYYSQIVNDFQKGDIAEGYSVSREKKESFPLTVTSAQKNPTAFYLCASSTQFTEAFFGQGTRLTVV.

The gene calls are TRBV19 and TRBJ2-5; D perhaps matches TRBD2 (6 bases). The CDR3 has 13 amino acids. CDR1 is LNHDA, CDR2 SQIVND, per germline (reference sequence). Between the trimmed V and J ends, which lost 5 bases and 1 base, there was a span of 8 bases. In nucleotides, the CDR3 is TGTGCCAGTAGTCCGGGACTCCAAGAGACCCAGTACTTC. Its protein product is CASSPGLQETQYF.

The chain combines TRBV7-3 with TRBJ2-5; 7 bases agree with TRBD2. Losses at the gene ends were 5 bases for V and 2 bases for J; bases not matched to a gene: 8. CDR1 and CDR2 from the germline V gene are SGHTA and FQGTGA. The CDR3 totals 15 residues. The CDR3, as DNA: TGTGCCAGCAGCATCAAAAGGGGAGGGCAAGAGACCCAGTACTTC. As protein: CASSIKRGGQETQYF. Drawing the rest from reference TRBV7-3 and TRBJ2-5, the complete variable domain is GAGVSQTPSNKVTEKGKYVELRCDPISGHTALYWYRQSLGQGPEFLIYFQGTGAADDSGLPNDRFFAVRPEGSVSTLKIQRTERGDSAVYLCASSIKRGGQETQYFGPGTRLLVL.

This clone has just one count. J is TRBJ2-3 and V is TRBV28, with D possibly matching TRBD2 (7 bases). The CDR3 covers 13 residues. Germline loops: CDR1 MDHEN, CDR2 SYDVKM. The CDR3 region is CAWGGSSTDTQYF. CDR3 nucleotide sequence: TGTGCATGGGGGGGCTCTAGCACAGATACGCAGTATTTT.

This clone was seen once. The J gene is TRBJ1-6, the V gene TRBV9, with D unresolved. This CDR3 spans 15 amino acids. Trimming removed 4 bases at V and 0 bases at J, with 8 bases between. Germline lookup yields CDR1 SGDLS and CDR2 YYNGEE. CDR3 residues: CASSPGSSYNSPLHF. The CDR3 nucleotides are TGTGCCAGCAGCCCGGGGAGCTCCTATAATTCACCCCTCCACTTT.

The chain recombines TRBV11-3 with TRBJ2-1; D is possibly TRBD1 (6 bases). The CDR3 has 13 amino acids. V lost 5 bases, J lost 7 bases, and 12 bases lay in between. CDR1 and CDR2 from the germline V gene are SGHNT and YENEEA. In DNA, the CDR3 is TGTGCCAGCAGCCCAACAGGGCTGAATGAGCAGTTCTTC. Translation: CASSPTGLNEQFF.

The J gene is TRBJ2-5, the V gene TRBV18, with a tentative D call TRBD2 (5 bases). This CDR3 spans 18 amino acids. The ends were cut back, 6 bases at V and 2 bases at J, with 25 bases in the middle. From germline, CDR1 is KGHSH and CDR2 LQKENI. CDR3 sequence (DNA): TGTGCCAGCTCCCGTTGGAGCGCGGGCCCTGGCCAACAAGAGACCCAGTACTTC. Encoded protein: CASSRWSAGPGQQETQYF.

DNA of the CDR3: TGTGCCAGCAGCCAGGGGGTTGGCTACACCTTC. It specifies CASSQGVGYTF. The chain recombines TRBV6-5 with TRBJ1-2, with 7 nucleotides matching TRBD1. CDR1 MNHEY and CDR2 SVGAGI come from the germline V gene. The junction had 2 bases not matched to a gene; V was cut back by 6 bases and J by 7 bases. CDR3 size: 11 residues.

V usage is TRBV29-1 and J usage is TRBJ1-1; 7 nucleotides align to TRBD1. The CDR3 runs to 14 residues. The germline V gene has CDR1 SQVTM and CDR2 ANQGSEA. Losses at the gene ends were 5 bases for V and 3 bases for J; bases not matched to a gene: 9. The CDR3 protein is CSVQVDRAHTEAFF. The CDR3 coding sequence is TGCAGCGTTCAGGTTGACAGGGCGCACACTGAAGCTTTCTTT.

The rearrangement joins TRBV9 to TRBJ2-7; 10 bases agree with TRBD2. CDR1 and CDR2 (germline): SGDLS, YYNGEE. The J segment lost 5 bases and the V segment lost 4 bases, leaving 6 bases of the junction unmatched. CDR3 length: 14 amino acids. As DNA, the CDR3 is TGTGCCAGCAGCTCACTAGCGGGGTCCAACGAGCAGTACTTC. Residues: CASSSLAGSNEQYF.

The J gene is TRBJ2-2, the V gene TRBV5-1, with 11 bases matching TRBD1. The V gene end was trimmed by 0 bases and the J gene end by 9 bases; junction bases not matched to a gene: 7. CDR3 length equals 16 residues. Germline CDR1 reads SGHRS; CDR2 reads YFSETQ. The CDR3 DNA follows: TGCGCCAGCAGCTTGGCTCCCGGACAGGGGGCTAGGGAGCTGTTTTTT. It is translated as CASSLAPGQGARELFF.

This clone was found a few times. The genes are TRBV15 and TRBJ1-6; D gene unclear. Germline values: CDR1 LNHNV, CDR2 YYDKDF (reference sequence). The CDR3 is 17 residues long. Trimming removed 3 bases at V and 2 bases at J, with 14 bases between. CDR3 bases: TGTGCCACCAGCAGCAGTAGCCGGAACGCCTATAATTCACCCCTCCACTTT. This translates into CATSSSSRNAYNSPLHF.

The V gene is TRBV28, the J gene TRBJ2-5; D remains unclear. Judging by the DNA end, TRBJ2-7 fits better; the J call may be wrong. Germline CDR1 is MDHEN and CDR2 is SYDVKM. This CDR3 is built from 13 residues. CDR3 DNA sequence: TGTGCCAGCCTACGTCGTGATCTCTACGAGCAGTACTTC. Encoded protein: CASLRRDLYEQYF.

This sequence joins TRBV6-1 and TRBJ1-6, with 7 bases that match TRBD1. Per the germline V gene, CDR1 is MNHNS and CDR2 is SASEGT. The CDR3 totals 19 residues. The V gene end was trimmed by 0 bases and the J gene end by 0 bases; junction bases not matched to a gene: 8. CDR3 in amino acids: CASSEAGTASSSYNSPLHF. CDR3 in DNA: TGTGCCAGCAGTGAAGCGGGGACAGCTTCGAGCTCCTATAATTCACCCCTCCACTTT.

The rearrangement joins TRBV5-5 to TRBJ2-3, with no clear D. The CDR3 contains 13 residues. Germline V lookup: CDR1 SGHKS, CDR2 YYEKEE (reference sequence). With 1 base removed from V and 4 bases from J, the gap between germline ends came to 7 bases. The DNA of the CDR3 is TGTGCCAGCAGCTTGTTGTGGGCAGATACGCAGTATTTT. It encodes CASSLLWADTQYF.

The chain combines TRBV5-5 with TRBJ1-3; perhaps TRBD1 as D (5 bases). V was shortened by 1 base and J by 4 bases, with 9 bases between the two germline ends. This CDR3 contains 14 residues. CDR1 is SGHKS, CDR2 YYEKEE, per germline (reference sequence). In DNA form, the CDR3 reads TGTGCCAGCAGCTTGTATGGGGCAGGAAACACCATATATTTT. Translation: CASSLYGAGNTIYF.

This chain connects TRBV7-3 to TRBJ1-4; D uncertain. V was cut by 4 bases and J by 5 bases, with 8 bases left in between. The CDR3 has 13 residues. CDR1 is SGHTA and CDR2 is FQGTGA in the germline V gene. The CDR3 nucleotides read TGTGCCAGCAGCTCTGCGGGAAATGAAAAACTGTTTTTT. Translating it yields CASSSAGNEKLFF.

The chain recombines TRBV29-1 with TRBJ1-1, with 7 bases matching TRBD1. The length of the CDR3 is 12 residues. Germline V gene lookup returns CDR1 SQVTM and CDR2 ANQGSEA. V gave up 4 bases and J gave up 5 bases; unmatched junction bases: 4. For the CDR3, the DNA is TGCAGCGTTGTCAGGGGGGGGACTGAAGCTTTCTTT. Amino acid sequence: CSVVRGGTEAFF.

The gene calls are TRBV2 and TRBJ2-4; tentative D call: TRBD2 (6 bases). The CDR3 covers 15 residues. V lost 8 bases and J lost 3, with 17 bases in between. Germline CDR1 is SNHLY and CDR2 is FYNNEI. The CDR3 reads CASEGGVRVKNIQYF. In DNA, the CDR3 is TGTGCCAGCGAGGGCGGGGTTCGAGTCAAAAACATTCAGTACTTC.

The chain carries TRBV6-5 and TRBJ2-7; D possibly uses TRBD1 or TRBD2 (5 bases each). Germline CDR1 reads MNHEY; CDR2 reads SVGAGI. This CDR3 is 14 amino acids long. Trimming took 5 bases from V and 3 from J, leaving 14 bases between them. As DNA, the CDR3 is TGTGCCAGCAGTGAACGAGGGACCTACTACGAGCAGTACTTC. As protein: CASSERGTYYEQYF.

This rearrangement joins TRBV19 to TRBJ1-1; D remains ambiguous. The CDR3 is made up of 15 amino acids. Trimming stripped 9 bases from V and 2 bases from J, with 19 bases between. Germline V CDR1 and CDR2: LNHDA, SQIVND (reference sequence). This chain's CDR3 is CASLITPEINTEAFF. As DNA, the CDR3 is TGTGCCAGCCTAATAACCCCAGAGATTAACACTGAAGCTTTCTTT. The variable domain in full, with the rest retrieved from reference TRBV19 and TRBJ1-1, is DGGITQSPKYLFRKEGQNVTLSCEQNLNHDAMYWYRQDPGQGLRLIYYSQIVNDFQKGDIAEGYSVSREKKESFPLTVTSAQKNPTAFYLCASLITPEINTEAFFGQGTRLTVV.

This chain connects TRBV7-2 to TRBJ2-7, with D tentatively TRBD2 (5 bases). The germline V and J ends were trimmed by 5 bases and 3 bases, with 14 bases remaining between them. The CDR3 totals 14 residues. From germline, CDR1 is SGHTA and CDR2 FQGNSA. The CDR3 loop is CASSAPTKNYEQYF. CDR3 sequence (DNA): TGTGCCAGCAGCGCCCCGACTAAAAACTACGAGCAGTACTTC.

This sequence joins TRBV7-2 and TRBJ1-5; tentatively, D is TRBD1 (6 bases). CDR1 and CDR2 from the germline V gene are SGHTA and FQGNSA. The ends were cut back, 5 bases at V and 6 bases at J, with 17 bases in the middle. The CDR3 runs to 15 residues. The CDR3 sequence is CASSPSLQGIQPQHF. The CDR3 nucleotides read TGTGCCAGCAGCCCCTCGTTACAGGGCATTCAGCCCCAGCATTTT.